This T cell receptor (beta chain) was recorded in a study of cytomegalovirus exposure and HLA in healthy donors. Study-wide results and limits: In vitro data verified a few CMV-associated chains as specific for CMV antigens. Over 15,000 TCR beta sequences were associated with HLA alleles at 0.05 false discovery rate in a later analysis.

13 Jbeta primers and 60 Vbeta primers were used for the PCR. As originally analysed: Around 76 million unique TCR beta chains, 8.5 million to 14 million shared, were counted in a later analysis. The method was immunoSEQ multiplex PCR; TCRdb's version includes in-frame clones alone and lacks a portion of them. That table furnishes V, J and clone size, whereas the DNA furnished D and trimming. The sample includes around 190,000 clones, about 80% of them seen just once. This clone was picked up a small number of times. What it recognizes is unknown. Trimming removed 1 base from V and 8 bases from J; junction bases left unmatched: 6. The CDR3 has 15 amino acids. Per the germline V gene, CDR1 is SEHNR and CDR2 is FQNEAQ (reference sequence).

V and J are TRBV7-9 and TRBJ1-4, with TRBD1 matching over 8 bases. The specimen was PBMCs. The TCR originated in a woman aged 30 to 39 in good health and CMV-seronegative. The CDR3, as DNA: TGTGCCAGCAGCTTAGGTGACAGGGGTAGAGAAAAACTGTTTTTT. This gives the protein CASSLGDRGREKLFF.